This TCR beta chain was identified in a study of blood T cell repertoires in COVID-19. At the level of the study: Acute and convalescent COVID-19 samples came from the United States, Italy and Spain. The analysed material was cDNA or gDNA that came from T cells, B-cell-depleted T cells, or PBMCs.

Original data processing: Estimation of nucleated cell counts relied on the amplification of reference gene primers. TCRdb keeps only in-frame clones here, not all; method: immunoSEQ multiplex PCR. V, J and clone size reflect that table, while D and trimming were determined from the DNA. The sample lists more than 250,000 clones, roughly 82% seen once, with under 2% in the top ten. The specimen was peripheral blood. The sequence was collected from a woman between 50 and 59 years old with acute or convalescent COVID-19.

The CDR3 reads CASSLSWETRTGADFVAEKLFF. CDR3 DNA sequence: TGTGCCAGCAGTTTATCCTGGGAAACAAGGACAGGGGCGGATTTCGTAGCTGAAAAACTGTTTTTT. The V and J genes are TRBV27 and TRBJ1-4, with TRBD1 matching over 9 bases. The CDR3 spans 22 residues. After removal of 0 bases from V and 7 bases from J, the junction contained 24 bases not matched to a gene. Germline values: CDR1 MNHEY, CDR2 SMNVEV (reference sequence).